This TCR beta chain was retrieved from a study of PD-L1 blockade in urothelial cancer. Method: immunoSEQ multiplex PCR; TCRdb's copy keeps in-frame clones and lacks some. In the table there are 75,000 to 90,000 clones, roughly 80% of which are singletons. The starting material was PBMCs, obtained around atezolizumab (anti-PD-L1) treatment. The sequence was collected from a man between 65 and 79 years old with urothelial cancer.

CDR3 in DNA: TGTGCCAGCAGCCCCGGACTAGTCGCGGGAGGGGAGCTGTTTTTT. Translating gives CASSPGLVAGGELFF. V is TRBV5-6 and J is TRBJ2-2, with 7 positions matching TRBD2. This CDR3 contains 15 residues. J gave up 8 bases and V 4 bases, and 11 bases lay outside the gene matches. In germline, CDR1 is SGHDT, CDR2 YYEEEE.